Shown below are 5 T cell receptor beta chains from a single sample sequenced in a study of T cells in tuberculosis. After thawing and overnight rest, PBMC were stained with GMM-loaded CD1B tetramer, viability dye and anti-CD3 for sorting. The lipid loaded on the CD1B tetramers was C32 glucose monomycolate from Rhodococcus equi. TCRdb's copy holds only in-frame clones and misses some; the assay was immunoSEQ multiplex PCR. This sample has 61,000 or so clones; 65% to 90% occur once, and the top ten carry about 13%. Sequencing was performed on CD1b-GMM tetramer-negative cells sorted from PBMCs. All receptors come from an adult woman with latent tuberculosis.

CDR3 sequence reads: CASYGGNDSPLHF. The CDR3 DNA sequence: TGTGCCAGCTATGGGGGCAACGATTCACCCCTCCACTTT. This rearrangement joins TRBV2 to TRBJ1-6; D is possibly TRBD1 (6 bases). CDR1 is SNHLY and CDR2 is FYNNEI in the germline V gene. The CDR3 length is 13 residues. V lost 8 bases and J lost 8, with 13 bases in between.

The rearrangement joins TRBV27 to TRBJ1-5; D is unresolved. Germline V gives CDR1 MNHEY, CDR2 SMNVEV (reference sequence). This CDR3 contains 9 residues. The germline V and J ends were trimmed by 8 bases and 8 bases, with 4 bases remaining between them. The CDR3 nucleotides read TGTGCCAGCGGAGAGCCCCAGCATTTT. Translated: CASGEPQHF.

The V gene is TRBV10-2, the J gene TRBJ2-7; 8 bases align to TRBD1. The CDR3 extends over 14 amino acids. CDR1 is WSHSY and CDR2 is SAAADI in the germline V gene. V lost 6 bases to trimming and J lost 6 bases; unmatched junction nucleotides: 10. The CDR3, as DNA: TGCGCCAGCAGACAGGACAGGGTGAGCGGCGAGCAGTACTTC. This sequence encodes CASRQDRVSGEQYF.

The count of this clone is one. CDR3 bases: TGTGCCAGCAGTGGGACTAGCGGGGTCGGTGAGCAGTTCTTC. Residues: CASSGTSGVGEQFF. The chain is built from TRBV7-2 and TRBJ2-1, with 13 bases aligning to TRBD2. This CDR3 spans 14 amino acids. CDR1 and CDR2 (germline): SGHTA, FQGNSA. The V and J ends lost 6 bases and 9 bases, in that order; junction bases with no gene match: 5.

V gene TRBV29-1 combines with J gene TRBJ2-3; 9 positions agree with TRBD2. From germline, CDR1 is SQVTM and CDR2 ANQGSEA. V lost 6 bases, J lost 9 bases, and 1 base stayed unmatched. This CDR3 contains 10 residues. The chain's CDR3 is CSVGTSTQYF. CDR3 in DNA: TGCAGCGTGGGGACTAGCACGCAGTATTTT.